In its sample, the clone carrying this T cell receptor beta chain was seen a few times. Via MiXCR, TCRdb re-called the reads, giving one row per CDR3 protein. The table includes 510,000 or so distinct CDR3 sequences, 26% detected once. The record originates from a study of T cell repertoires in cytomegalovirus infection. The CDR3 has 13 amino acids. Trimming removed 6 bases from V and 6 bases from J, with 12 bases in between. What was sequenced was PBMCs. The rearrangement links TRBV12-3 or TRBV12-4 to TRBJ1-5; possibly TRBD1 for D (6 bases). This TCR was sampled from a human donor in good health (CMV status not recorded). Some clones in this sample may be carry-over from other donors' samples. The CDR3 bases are TGTGCCAGCAGGTCGGGACAAAGTCAGCCCCAGCATTTT. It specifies CASRSGQSQPQHF.